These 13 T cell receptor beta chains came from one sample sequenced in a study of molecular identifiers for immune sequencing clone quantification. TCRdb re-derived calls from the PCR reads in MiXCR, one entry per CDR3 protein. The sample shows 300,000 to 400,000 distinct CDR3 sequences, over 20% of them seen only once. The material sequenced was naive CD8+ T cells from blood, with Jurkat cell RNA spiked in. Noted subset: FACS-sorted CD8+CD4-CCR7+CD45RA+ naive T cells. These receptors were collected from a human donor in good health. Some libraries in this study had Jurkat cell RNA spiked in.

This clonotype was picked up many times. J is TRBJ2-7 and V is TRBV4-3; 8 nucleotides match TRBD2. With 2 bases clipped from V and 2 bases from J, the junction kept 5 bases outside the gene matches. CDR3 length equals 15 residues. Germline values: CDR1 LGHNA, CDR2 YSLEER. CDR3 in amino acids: CASSQFRGGPYEQYF. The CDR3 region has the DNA TGCGCCAGCAGCCAATTCCGCGGGGGGCCCTACGAGCAGTACTTC.

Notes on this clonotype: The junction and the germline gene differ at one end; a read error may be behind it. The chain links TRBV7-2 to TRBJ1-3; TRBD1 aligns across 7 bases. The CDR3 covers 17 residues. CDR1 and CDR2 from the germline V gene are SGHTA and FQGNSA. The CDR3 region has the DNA TGTGCCAGCAGCTCCCCCAGGACAGGAAGCTCTGGAAACACCATAAATTTT. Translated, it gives CASSSPRTGSSGNTINF.

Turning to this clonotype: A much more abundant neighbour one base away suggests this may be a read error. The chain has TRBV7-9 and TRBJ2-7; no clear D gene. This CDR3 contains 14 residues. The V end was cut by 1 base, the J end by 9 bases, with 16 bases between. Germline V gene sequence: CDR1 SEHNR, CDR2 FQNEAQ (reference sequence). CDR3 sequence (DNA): TGTGCCAGCAGCTTAGTTACGCGTCCGTTCGGGCAGTACTTC. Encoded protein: CASSLVTRPFGQYF.

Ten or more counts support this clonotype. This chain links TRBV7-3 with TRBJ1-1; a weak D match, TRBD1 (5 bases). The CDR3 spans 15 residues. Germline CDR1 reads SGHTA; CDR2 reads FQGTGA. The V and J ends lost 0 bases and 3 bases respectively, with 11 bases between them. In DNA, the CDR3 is TGTGCCAGCAGCTTAACAGGGGCTAGCCACACTGAAGCTTTCTTT. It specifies CASSLTGASHTEAFF.

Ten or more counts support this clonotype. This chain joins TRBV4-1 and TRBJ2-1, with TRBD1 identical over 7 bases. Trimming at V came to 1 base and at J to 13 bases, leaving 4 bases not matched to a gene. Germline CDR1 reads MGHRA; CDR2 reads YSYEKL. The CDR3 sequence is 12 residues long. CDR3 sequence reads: CASSQGDRVQFF. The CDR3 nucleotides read TGCGCCAGCAGCCAAGGAGACAGGGTACAGTTCTTC.

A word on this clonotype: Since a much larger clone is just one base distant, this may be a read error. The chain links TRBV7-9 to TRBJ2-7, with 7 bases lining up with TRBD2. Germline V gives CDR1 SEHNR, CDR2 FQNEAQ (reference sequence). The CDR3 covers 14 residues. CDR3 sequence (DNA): TGTGCCAGCGGCTTAGTTGCGGGAGTTAATGAGCAGTACTTC. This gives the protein CASGLVAGVNEQYF.

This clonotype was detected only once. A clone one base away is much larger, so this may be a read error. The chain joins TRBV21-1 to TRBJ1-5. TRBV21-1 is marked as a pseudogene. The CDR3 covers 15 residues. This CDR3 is CASSKIDITNQPQHF. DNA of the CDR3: TGTGCCAGCAGCAAAATTGATATTACCAATCAGCCCCAGCATTTT.

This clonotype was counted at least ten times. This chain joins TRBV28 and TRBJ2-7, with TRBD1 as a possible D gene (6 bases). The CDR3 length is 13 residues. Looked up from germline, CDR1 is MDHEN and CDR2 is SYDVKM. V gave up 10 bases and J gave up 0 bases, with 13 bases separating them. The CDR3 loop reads CATRDTSSYEQYF. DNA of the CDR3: TGTGCCACCCGGGACACGAGCTCCTACGAGCAGTACTTC.

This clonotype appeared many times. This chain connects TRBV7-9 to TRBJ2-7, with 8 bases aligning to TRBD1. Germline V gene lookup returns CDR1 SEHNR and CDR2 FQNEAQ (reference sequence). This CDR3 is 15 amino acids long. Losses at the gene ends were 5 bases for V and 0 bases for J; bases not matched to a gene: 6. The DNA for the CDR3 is TGTGCCAGCAGCCCGGGGGACAGGCTCTCCTACGAGCAGTACTTC. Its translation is CASSPGDRLSYEQYF.

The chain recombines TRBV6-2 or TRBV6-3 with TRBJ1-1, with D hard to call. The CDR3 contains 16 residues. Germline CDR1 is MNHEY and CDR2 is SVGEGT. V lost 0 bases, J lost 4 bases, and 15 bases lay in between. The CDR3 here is CASSYSSFVLSTEAFF. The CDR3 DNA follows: TGTGCCAGCAGTTACTCGAGTTTTGTATTATCCACTGAAGCTTTCTTT.

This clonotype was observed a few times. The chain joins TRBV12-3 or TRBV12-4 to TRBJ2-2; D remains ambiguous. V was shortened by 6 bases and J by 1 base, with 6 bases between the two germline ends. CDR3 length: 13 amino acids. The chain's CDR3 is CASSYKNTGELFF. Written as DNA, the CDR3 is TGTGCCAGCAGCTACAAGAACACCGGGGAGCTGTTTTTT.

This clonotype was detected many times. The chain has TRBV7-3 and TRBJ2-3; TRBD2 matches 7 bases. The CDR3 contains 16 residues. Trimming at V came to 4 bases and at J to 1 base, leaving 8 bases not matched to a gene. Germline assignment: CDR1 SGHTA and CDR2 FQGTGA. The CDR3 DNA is TGTGCCAGCAGCTCACCAACCCTAGCGGGCACAGATACGCAGTATTTT. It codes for CASSSPTLAGTDTQYF. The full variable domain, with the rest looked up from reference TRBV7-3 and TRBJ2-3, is GAGVSQTPSNKVTEKGKYVELRCDPISGHTALYWYRQSLGQGPEFLIYFQGTGAADDSGLPNDRFFAVRPEGSVSTLKIQRTERGDSAVYLCASSSPTLAGTDTQYFGPGTRLTVL.

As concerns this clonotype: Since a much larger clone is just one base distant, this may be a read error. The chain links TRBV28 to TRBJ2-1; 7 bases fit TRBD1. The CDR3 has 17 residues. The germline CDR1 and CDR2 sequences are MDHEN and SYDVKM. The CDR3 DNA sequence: TGTGCCAGCAGTCCCACCCTGGACAGGAGTAACTACGATGAGCAGTTCTTC. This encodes CASSPTLDRSNYDEQFF.